This T cell receptor beta chain was retrieved from a study of cytotoxic CD8 clonotypes in ibrutinib-treated CLL. Generated by immunoSEQ multiplex PCR, the TCRdb table keeps only in-frame clones and is missing some. The sample carries 15,000 to 20,000 clones, about 61% recorded once. Details on this clone: Its antigen is still unknown.

Study-level results: There were differences in sampling times between sustained-remission and progressing patients.

This CDR3 spans 12 amino acids. The V and J ends lost 4 bases and 1 base respectively, with 5 bases between them. Germline V CDR1 and CDR2: MDHEN, SYDVKM. The sample consisted of PBMCs, taken after 12 months of ibrutinib treatment. This chain uses TRBV28 with TRBJ2-7; D is unclear. The clonotype originates from a human donor with chronic lymphocytic leukemia. The CDR3 spells CASSSISYEQYF. The CDR3 coding sequence is TGTGCCAGCAGTTCCATATCCTACGAGCAGTACTTC.